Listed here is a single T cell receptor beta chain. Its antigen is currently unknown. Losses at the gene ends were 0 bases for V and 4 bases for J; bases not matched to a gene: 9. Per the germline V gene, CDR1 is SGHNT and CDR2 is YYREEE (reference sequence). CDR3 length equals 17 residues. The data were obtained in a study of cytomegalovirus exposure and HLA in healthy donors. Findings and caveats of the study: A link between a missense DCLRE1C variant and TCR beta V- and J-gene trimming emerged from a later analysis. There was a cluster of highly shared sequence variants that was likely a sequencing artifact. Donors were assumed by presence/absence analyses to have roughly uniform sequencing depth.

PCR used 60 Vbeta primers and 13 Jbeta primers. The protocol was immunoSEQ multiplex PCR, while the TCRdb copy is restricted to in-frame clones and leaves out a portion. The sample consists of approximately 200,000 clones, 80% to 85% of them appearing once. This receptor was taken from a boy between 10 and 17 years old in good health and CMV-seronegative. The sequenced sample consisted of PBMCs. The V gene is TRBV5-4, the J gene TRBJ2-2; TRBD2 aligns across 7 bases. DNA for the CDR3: TGTGCCAGCAGCTTGGCCCGGGGGGTAGGCGGCACCGGGGAGCTGTTTTTT. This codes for CASSLARGVGGTGELFF.